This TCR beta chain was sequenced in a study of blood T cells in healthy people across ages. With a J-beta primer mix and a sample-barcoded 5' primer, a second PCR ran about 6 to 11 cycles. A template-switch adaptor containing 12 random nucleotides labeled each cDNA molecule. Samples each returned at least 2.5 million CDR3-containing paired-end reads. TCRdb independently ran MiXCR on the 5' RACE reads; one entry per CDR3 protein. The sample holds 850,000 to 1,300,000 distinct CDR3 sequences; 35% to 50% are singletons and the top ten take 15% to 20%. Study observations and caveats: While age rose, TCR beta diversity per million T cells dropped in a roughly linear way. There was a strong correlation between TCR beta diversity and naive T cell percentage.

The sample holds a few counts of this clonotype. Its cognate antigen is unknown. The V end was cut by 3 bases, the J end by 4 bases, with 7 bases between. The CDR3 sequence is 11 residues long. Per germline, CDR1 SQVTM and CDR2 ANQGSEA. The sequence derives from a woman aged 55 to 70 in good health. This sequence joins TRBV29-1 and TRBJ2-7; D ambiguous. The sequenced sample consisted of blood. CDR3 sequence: CSVELGYEQYF. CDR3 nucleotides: TGCAGCGTTGAGCTGGGGTACGAGCAGTACTTC.